This entry lists 17 T cell receptor beta chains sequenced from one sample in a study of glioma-infiltrating T cells. TCR alpha and beta CDR3 regions were amplified from RNA using iRepertoire nested multiplex PCR. TCRdb re-called the multiplex PCR reads through MiXCR, storing one row per CDR3 protein. Of around 100,000 distinct CDR3 sequences in the sample, about 30% were seen once. The sample was glioma tissue, nonneoplastic brain tissue, or PBMCs (not recorded which). The receptor set was obtained from a human donor with low-grade glioma or glioblastoma, undergoing nonglioma brain surgery, or in good health (not recorded which).

As for this clonotype: The junction differs from germline at one of its ends, possibly a read error. V gene TRBV2 combines with J gene TRBJ2-7; 8 bases fit TRBD1. Germline lookup yields CDR1 SNHLY and CDR2 FYNNEI. The CDR3 spans 11 residues. CDR3 region: CARGQGYEQHF. DNA of the CDR3: TGTGCCAGAGGACAGGGCTACGAGCAGCACTTC.

In this sample, this clonotype turned up many times. This chain links TRBV7-9 with TRBJ2-4, with TRBD2 as a possible D gene (5 bases). Germline CDR1 is SEHNR and CDR2 is FQNEAQ (reference sequence). Between the trimmed V and J ends, which lost 5 bases and 8 bases, there was a span of 13 bases. CDR3 length: 13 amino acids. The chain's CDR3 is CASSRGPRDIQYF. CDR3 bases: TGTGCCAGCAGCCGGGGTCCTCGGGACATTCAGTACTTC. Full variable domain (missing parts from reference TRBV7-9 and TRBJ2-4): DTGVSQNPRHKITKRGQNVTFRCDPISEHNRLYWYRQTLGQGPEFLTYFQNEAQLEKSRLLSDRFSAERPKGSFSTLEIQRTEQGDSAMYLCASSRGPRDIQYFGAGTRLSVL.

This clonotype was counted many times. The CDR3 sequence: CSARDRGSYNSPLHF. The DNA of the CDR3 is TGCAGTGCTAGAGATCGGGGGTCGTATAATTCACCCCTCCACTTT. The chain links TRBV20-1 to TRBJ1-6; tentative D call: TRBD1 (5 bases). The CDR3 is made up of 15 amino acids. V lost 0 bases and J 4 bases, leaving 10 bases between the germline ends. Per germline, CDR1 DFQATT and CDR2 SNEGSKA (reference sequence).

Details on this clonotype: Given the absence of the conserved phenylalanine or tryptophan at the CDR3 end, a read error is likely. CDR3 DNA sequence: TGTGCCAGCAGCTTAGGGCCTCGACAGGGCCCCCGGACCTACGAGCAGTACTCC. Protein: CASSLGPRQGPRTYEQYS. The rearrangement links TRBV7-2 to TRBJ2-7, with 7 bases aligning to TRBD1. Trimming at V came to 1 base and at J to 2 bases, leaving 14 bases not matched to a gene. The CDR3 consists of 18 residues. CDR1 and CDR2 (germline): SGHTA, FQGNSA.

The rearrangement joins TRBV4-1 to TRBJ2-7; tentatively, D is TRBD1 or TRBD2 (5 bases each). V gave up 3 bases and J gave up 2 bases, with 17 bases separating them. The germline gives CDR1 MGHRA, CDR2 YSYEKL. CDR3 length: 16 residues. The DNA for the CDR3 is TGCGCCAGCAGCCAGGACCGGGACGCCTACCCCTACGAGCAGTACTTC. Protein sequence: CASSQDRDAYPYEQYF.

The V gene is TRBV28, the J gene TRBJ1-1; D ambiguous. The V and J ends lost 11 bases and 3 bases respectively, with 13 bases between them. The length of the CDR3 is 12 residues. Germline assignment: CDR1 MDHEN and CDR2 SYDVKM. For the CDR3, the DNA is TGTGCCGCGAGAGGCTTATACACTGAAGCTTTCTTT. It translates to CAARGLYTEAFF.

This clonotype was seen more than once but under ten times. The V call is TRBV20-1, the J call TRBJ2-1; D is perhaps TRBD1 (5 bases). This CDR3 contains 16 residues. The ends were cut back, 6 bases at V and 0 bases at J, with 18 bases in the middle. In germline, CDR1 is DFQATT, CDR2 SNEGSKA (reference sequence). The DNA of the CDR3 is TGCAGTGCGCCTCGACGCCAGGGCAGCTCCTACAATGAGCAGTTCTTC. Protein sequence: CSAPRRQGSSYNEQFF.

Turning to this clonotype: A much bigger clone sits one base away, suggesting this may be a read error. This chain uses TRBV20-1 with TRBJ2-7; D unresolved. Germline CDR1 reads DFQATT; CDR2 reads SNEGSKA (reference sequence). The V end lost 7 bases, the J end lost 2 bases, and 18 bases lay between the germline ends. This CDR3 has 14 amino acids. This CDR3 reads CSVLETNDAYEQYF. In nucleotides, the CDR3 is TGCAGTGTCCTCGAAACTAATGATGCCTACGAGCAGTACTTC.

Points on this clonotype: A clone one base away is much larger, so this may be a read error. The chain employs TRBV3-1 and TRBJ2-1; tentative D call: TRBD2 (6 bases). V was pared by 5 bases and J by 0 bases, with 11 bases between. The CDR3 length is 15 residues. Germline CDR1 and CDR2: LGHDT and YNNKEL (reference sequence). CDR3 in amino acids: CASSERLDSYNEQFF. The DNA for the CDR3 is TGTGCCAGCAGCGAACGACTAGACTCCTACAATGAGCAGTTCTTC.

The table lists this clonotype with many counts. Here the CDR3 DNA reads TGCAGTGCTAGAGGCTACGTGTCCGCGAACACCGGGGAGCTGTTTTTT. Protein: CSARGYVSANTGELFF. V gene TRBV20-1 combines with J gene TRBJ2-2; D is unclear. Trimming shortened V by 1 base and J by 0 bases, and 12 bases separated the two germline ends. There are 16 residues in the CDR3. The V gene's germline CDR1 is DFQATT and CDR2 SNEGSKA (reference sequence).

Points on this clonotype: This clone may be a read error of a much larger clone one base away. The V and J genes are TRBV6-6 and TRBJ1-1, with D hard to call. The V end was cut by 1 base, the J end by 5 bases, with 14 bases between. This CDR3 region has 15 residues. Germline loops: CDR1 MNHNY, CDR2 SVGAGI (reference sequence). CDR3 amino acids: CASSYWPEVRTEAFF. As DNA, the CDR3 is TGTGCCAGCAGTTACTGGCCTGAGGTACGGACTGAAGCTTTCTTT.

This clonotype has at least ten counts. This chain joins TRBV15 and TRBJ1-1; D call uncertain. This CDR3 has 14 amino acids. V was trimmed by 1 base and J by 1 base, leaving 7 bases between them. Germline V CDR1 and CDR2: LNHNV, YYDKDF (reference sequence). CDR3 in DNA: TGTGCCACCAGCAGAGTTCCCAGGAACACTGAAGCTTTCTTT. This translates into CATSRVPRNTEAFF.

Regarding this clonotype: The junction departs from the called germline gene at one end, perhaps through a read error. V and J are TRBV19 and TRBJ1-1; D unclear. The CDR3 totals 13 residues. From germline, CDR1 is LNHDA and CDR2 SQIVND (reference sequence). In DNA form, the CDR3 reads TGTGCCAGTGCCCTCATGGCGAACACTGAAGCTCTCTTT. It is translated as CASALMANTEALF.

This clonotype was found many times. The chain is built from TRBV20-1 and TRBJ1-1, with unresolved D. Trimming pared 3 bases from V and 1 base from J, leaving 9 bases between. The CDR3 covers 13 residues. Germline values: CDR1 DFQATT, CDR2 SNEGSKA (reference sequence). This CDR3 reads CSASYTRNTEAFF. Here the CDR3 DNA reads TGCAGTGCTAGCTATACCAGGAACACTGAAGCTTTCTTT.

This clonotype was seen many times. The rearrangement uses TRBV29-1 and TRBJ1-2, with a possible D match to TRBD1 (5 bases). Germline loops: CDR1 SQVTM, CDR2 ANQGSEA. V lost 4 bases, J lost 5 bases, and 11 bases lay in between. CDR3 length: 12 residues. CDR3 in DNA: TGCAGCGTTGGTGGGGGGAGTTATGGCTACACCTTC. It translates to CSVGGGSYGYTF.

This clonotype has a count of ten or more. This chain connects TRBV20-1 to TRBJ2-1, with 8 bases lining up with TRBD1. Germline CDR1 DFQATT, CDR2 SNEGSKA (reference sequence). CDR3 size: 14 residues. The V gene end was trimmed by 0 bases and the J gene end by 2 bases; junction bases not matched to a gene: 0. The CDR3 sequence: CSAREDRAYNEQFF. CDR3 DNA sequence: TGCAGTGCTAGAGAGGACAGGGCCTACAATGAGCAGTTCTTC.

This clonotype has ten or more counts. This chain connects TRBV7-9 to TRBJ2-7, with a possible D match to TRBD1 (5 bases). Trimming stripped 6 bases from V and 3 bases from J, with 18 bases between. This CDR3 contains 15 residues. Germline loops: CDR1 SEHNR, CDR2 FQNEAQ (reference sequence). The chain's CDR3 is CASSHMTVGNYEQYF. CDR3 coding DNA: TGTGCCAGCAGTCATATGACAGTTGGGAACTACGAGCAGTACTTC.